This TCR beta chain was sequenced in a study of cytomegalovirus exposure and HLA in healthy donors. Findings of the study overall: Some TCR beta chains (164 of them) were listed as cytomegalovirus-associated. Fewer N-insertions (relative to the roughly 670-donor mean) were reportedly seen in an Asian-associated ancestry cluster in a later analysis. Reports described diagnosis of cytomegalovirus status by the classifier as highly specific and sensitive.

In the PCR, 60 Vbeta and 13 Jbeta primers were used. The repertoire was sequenced with immunoSEQ multiplex PCR; TCRdb's copy has only in-frame clones and lacks some. The sample has 140,000 to 150,000 clones; roughly 71% are singletons. A remark on this clone: Its specificity is unknown.

Healthy bone marrow donors supplied every sample. This TCR derives from a man aged 25 to 40 in good health and CMV-seronegative. Specimen: PBMCs.

The CDR3 DNA reads TGTGCCAGCAGCTTAAATCGAGGGACAAGTTATAATTCACCCCTCCACTTT. It is translated as CASSLNRGTSYNSPLHF. The chain carries TRBV11-1 and TRBJ1-6, with D possibly TRBD1 on 6 matching bases. V lost 2 bases, J lost 4 bases, and 15 bases lay in between. The germline gives CDR1 SGHAT, CDR2 FQDESV (reference sequence). This CDR3 comprises 17 residues. Drawing the rest from reference TRBV11-1 and TRBJ1-6, the complete variable domain is EAEVAQSPRYKITEKSQAVAFWCDPISGHATLYWYRQILGQGPELLVQFQDESVVDDSQLPKDRFSAERLKGVDSTLKIQPAELGDSAMYLCASSLNRGTSYNSPLHFGNGTRLTVT.